These T cell receptor beta chains were read from a single sample in a study of OX40 agonist ivuxolimab in advanced cancers. Measured with immunoSEQ multiplex PCR; TCRdb has only the in-frame clones, and not every one. The data hold 35,000 to 45,000 clones, with 80% to 90% observed a single time. The sequences come from CD4+ or CD8+ T cells sorted from blood, collected in a trial of the OX40 agonist ivuxolimab. All receptors come from an adult with an advanced solid tumor such as melanoma, head and neck, liver or kidney cancer. CDR3s include the opening cysteine and the closing phenylalanine or tryptophan. D genes are given only for firm matches. Clone size appears in some rows only: once, few, many, or a class for an expanded clone.

. | TRBJ2-2 | . | TRBV15 | CATSRDGAETNTGELFF | TGTGCCACCAGCAGAGATGGGGCGGAAACGAACACCGGGGAGCTGTTTTTT
TRBD2 | TRBJ2-3 | . | TRBV23-1 | CASSQDGLAGGLWSTDTQYF | TGCGCCAGCAGTCAAGACGGACTAGCGGGGGGGCTCTGGAGCACAGATACGCAGTATTTT
. | TRBJ2-5 | . | TRBV27 | CASSRRREETQYF | TGTGCCAGCAGTCGTCGACGGGAAGAGACCCAGTACTTC
TRBD1 | TRBJ2-5 | . | TRBV5-4 | CASKTGSNQETQYF | TGTGCCAGCAAGACAGGGTCCAACCAAGAGACCCAGTACTTC
TRBD2 | TRBJ2-5 | . | TRBV10-3 | CAISQNSGDSVATQYF | TGTGCCATCAGTCAAAATAGCGGGGATTCGGTAGCGACCCAGTACTTC
TRBD2 | TRBJ2-2 | . | TRBV7-7 | CASSLGPSGAPGELFF | TGTGCTAGCAGCTTAGGTCCCAGCGGGGCCCCCGGGGAGCTGTTTTTT
. | TRBJ1-2 | . | TRBV7-9 | CASSHGGQTNYGYTF | TGTGCCAGCAGCCATGGGGGACAAACTAACTATGGCTACACCTTC
. | TRBJ2-2 | . | TRBV7-9 | CASSLRVTGELFF | TGTGCCAGCAGCTTAAGGGTTACCGGGGAGCTGTTTTTT
TRBD1 | TRBJ2-5 | . | TRBV7-2 | CASSSLGTGEETQYF | TGTGCCAGCAGCTCACTCGGGACAGGGGAAGAGACCCAGTACTTC
. | TRBJ2-7 | . | TRBV27 | CASSLEGGGYEQYF | TGTGCCAGCAGTTTAGAGGGAGGGGGATACGAGCAGTACTTC
. | TRBJ2-1 | . | TRBV9 | CASSDPRDPGGNEQFF | TGTGCCAGCAGTGACCCGAGGGACCCAGGGGGGAATGAGCAGTTCTTC
. | TRBJ2-7 | . | TRBV28 | CASSQDNHEQYF | TGTGCCAGCAGTCAAGACAACCACGAGCAGTACTTC
. | TRBJ1-4 | . | TRBV4-1 | CASSQDYRPIEEKLFF | TGCGCCAGCAGCCAAGATTATCGACCAATAGAAGAAAAACTGTTTTTT
. | TRBJ2-7 | . | TRBV11-2 | CASSWAGELPTAEQYF | TGTGCCAGCAGCTGGGCCGGGGAGCTTCCCACCGCTGAGCAGTACTTC
TRBD2 | TRBJ2-7 | once | TRBV5-1 | CASSERTSGYEQYF | TGCGCCAGCAGCGAACGGACTAGCGGCTACGAGCAGTACTTC
. | TRBJ1-4 | . | TRBV28 | CASSSLGGVKEEKLFF | TGTGCCAGCAGTTCCCTGGGTGGGGTCAAGGAGGAAAAACTGTTTTTT
TRBD1 | TRBJ2-1 | . | TRBV12-5 | CASGPTGVSYNEQFF | TGTGCTAGTGGACCTACAGGGGTTTCCTACAATGAGCAGTTCTTC
. | TRBJ1-2 | . | TRBV6-1 | CASSEALGAFRNGYTF | TGTGCCAGCAGTGAAGCGCTCGGCGCGTTCAGGAATGGCTACACCTTC
. | TRBJ2-6 | . | TRBV29-1 | CSVDSSGANVLTF | TGCAGCGTTGACAGCTCTGGGGCCAACGTCCTGACTTTC
TRBD2 | TRBJ2-1 | . | TRBV18 | CASSPTAKISGGRYNEQFF | TGTGCCAGCTCACCCACTGCGAAGATTAGCGGGGGGAGGTACAATGAGCAGTTCTTC
. | TRBJ2-3 | once | TRBV19 | CASSPDGGHTDTQYF | TGTGCCAGTAGCCCGGACGGAGGTCACACAGATACGCAGTATTTT
. | TRBJ2-5 | . | TRBV9 | CASSLSVGGETQYF | TGTGCCAGCAGCCTTAGTGTGGGAGGAGAGACCCAGTACTTC
TRBD1 | TRBJ2-1 | . | TRBV18 | CASSPKTQGSSYNEQFF | TGTGCCAGCTCACCGAAAACACAGGGGAGCTCCTACAATGAGCAGTTCTTC
. | TRBJ2-1 | . | TRBV6-6 | CASSIRDTPSYNEQFF | TGTGCCAGCAGTATCCGGGACACCCCCTCCTACAATGAGCAGTTCTTC
TRBD1 | TRBJ2-5 | . | TRBV7-8 | CASSSTGTEQETQYF | TGTGCCAGCAGCTCCACCGGGACAGAACAAGAGACCCAGTACTTC
. | TRBJ1-3 | . | TRBV5-1 | CASSSGGPGNTIYF | TGCGCCAGCAGTTCCGGGGGGCCCGGAAACACCATATATTTT